Sequencing of this T cell receptor beta chain was carried out in a study of T cell repertoires in cytomegalovirus infection. TCRdb fed the reads into MiXCR, producing one record per CDR3 protein. The repertoire holds fewer than 550,000 distinct CDR3 sequences, with 16% as singletons. At least ten counts were recorded for this clonotype. Germline V gene sequence: CDR1 SEHNR, CDR2 FQNEAQ (reference sequence). This CDR3 contains 17 residues. V shed 6 bases and J 0 bases; nucleotides not matched to a gene: 8. The chain is built from TRBV7-9 and TRBJ2-1; 10 positions match TRBD2. Sequenced: CD8+ T cells from PBMCs. The sequence was collected from a human donor in good health (CMV status not recorded). Some clones in this sample may be carry-over from other donors' samples. The CDR3 region is CASSHPPSGSSYNEQFF. CDR3 nucleotides: TGTGCCAGCAGTCATCCTCCTAGCGGGAGCTCCTACAATGAGCAGTTCTTC.